What follows are 18 T cell receptor beta chains derived from one specimen sequenced in a study of cytomegalovirus exposure and HLA in healthy donors. Generated by immunoSEQ multiplex PCR, the TCRdb table keeps only in-frame clones and is missing some. The sample has some 150,000 clones, about 87% seen once. The specimen sequenced was PBMCs. All receptors derive from a woman under 40 in good health and CMV-seropositive.

The genes are TRBV2 and TRBJ2-6; TRBD1 agrees at 11 bases. This CDR3 is 18 amino acids long. Germline V gene data show CDR1 as SNHLY and CDR2 as FYNNEI. The V segment lost 7 bases and the J segment 0 bases; nucleotides outside the gene matches: 8. Here the CDR3 reads CASNRWTGGSSGANVLTF. DNA for the CDR3: TGTGCCAGCAACCGGTGGACAGGGGGCTCCTCTGGGGCCAACGTCCTGACTTTC. The variable domain in full, completed from reference TRBV2 and TRBJ2-6, reads EPEVTQTPSHQVTQMGQEVILRCVPISNHLYFYWYRQILGQKVEFLVSFYNNEISEKSEIFDDQFSVERPDGSNFTLKIRSTKLEDSAMYFCASNRWTGGSSGANVLTFGAGSRLTVL.

V usage is TRBV7-2 and J usage is TRBJ1-6, with a tentative D call TRBD1 (6 bases). Germline V gives CDR1 SGHTA, CDR2 FQGNSA. The CDR3 covers 15 residues. V was shortened by 2 bases and J by 4 bases, with 9 bases between the two germline ends. CDR3 sequence (DNA): TGTGCCAGCAGCTTACGGGGGGCTTATAATTCACCCCTCCACTTT. Protein product: CASSLRGAYNSPLHF.

The chain joins TRBV19 to TRBJ1-1; D gene uncertain. The germline gives CDR1 LNHDA, CDR2 SQIVND (reference sequence). V lost 5 bases, J lost 7 bases, and 11 bases lay in between. The CDR3 runs to 12 residues. CDR3 sequence reads: CASSPGRGEAFF. CDR3 in DNA: TGTGCCAGTAGTCCCGGGAGAGGTGAAGCTTTCTTT. The full variable domain, in which reference TRBV19 and TRBJ1-1 provide the parts outside the CDR3, is DGGITQSPKYLFRKEGQNVTLSCEQNLNHDAMYWYRQDPGQGLRLIYYSQIVNDFQKGDIAEGYSVSREKKESFPLTVTSAQKNPTAFYLCASSPGRGEAFFGQGTRLTVV.

The chain joins TRBV14 to TRBJ1-1; perhaps TRBD1 as D (5 bases). The CDR3 length is 16 residues. The V gene lost 0 bases and the J gene lost 4 bases, with 15 bases spanning the gap. CDR1 is SGHDN, CDR2 FVKESK, per germline. The CDR3 here is CASSQDGNRWSTEAFF. The CDR3 nucleotides are TGTGCCAGCAGCCAAGATGGAAACAGGTGGAGCACTGAAGCTTTCTTT.

This clone has just one count. The rearrangement joins TRBV6-6 to TRBJ2-5, with D possibly being TRBD1 (6 bases). Looked up from germline, CDR1 is MNHNY and CDR2 is SVGAGI (reference sequence). V was shortened by 8 bases and J by 1 base, with 14 bases between the two germline ends. The CDR3 has 14 residues. CDR3 region: CASRTVGGQETQYF. DNA for the CDR3: TGTGCCAGCCGTACCGTAGGGGGCCAAGAGACCCAGTACTTC.

The chain is built from TRBV15 and TRBJ2-3; perhaps TRBD2 as D (6 bases). V was cut by 0 bases and J by 6 bases, with 7 bases left in between. CDR3 size: 13 residues. CDR1 LNHNV and CDR2 YYDKDF come from the germline V gene (reference sequence). CDR3 DNA: TGTGCCACCAGCAGAGATCGGGGGGATACGCAGTATTTT. This sequence encodes CATSRDRGDTQYF.

This clone has a handful of counts. This rearrangement joins TRBV28 to TRBJ2-7; 12 bases map to TRBD1. Germline V lookup: CDR1 MDHEN, CDR2 SYDVKM. V shed 4 bases, J shed 2 bases, and the junction held 3 bases outside the gene matches. The CDR3 is 15 amino acids. CDR3 nucleotide sequence: TGTGCCAGCAGTTCGGGGACAGGGGGCGCCTACGAGCAGTACTTC. Amino acid sequence: CASSSGTGGAYEQYF.

The rearrangement joins TRBV29-1 to TRBJ1-1; TRBD1 matches 8 bases. The CDR3 extends over 13 amino acids. Germline loops: CDR1 SQVTM, CDR2 ANQGSEA. The junction had 5 bases not matched to a gene; V was cut back by 7 bases and J by 1 base. CDR3 loop: CSGRQGTNTEAFF. In DNA form, the CDR3 reads TGCAGCGGCCGACAGGGGACGAACACTGAAGCTTTCTTT.

The chain couples TRBV27 to TRBJ2-7; D call uncertain. The CDR3 is made up of 12 amino acids. Germline V CDR1 and CDR2: MNHEY, SMNVEV (reference sequence). V lost 8 bases and J lost 9, with 17 bases in between. CDR3 coding DNA: TGTGCCAGCCTTGAACGGGTAGTGGGGCAGTACTTC. Translation: CASLERVVGQYF.

This clone was seen just once. This chain uses TRBV11-2 with TRBJ1-1; tentatively, D is TRBD1 (5 bases). The CDR3 loop spans 12 amino acids. Germline-derived CDR1 and CDR2 are SGHAT and FQNNGV. Trimming removed 7 bases from V and 10 bases from J, with 16 bases in between. CDR3 region: CASTQGVGGAFF. CDR3 DNA: TGTGCCAGCACCCAAGGGGTGGGGGGAGCTTTCTTT.

The CDR3 is CASCLYGGYGYTF. The CDR3 region has the DNA TGTGCCAGCTGTTTATACGGTGGCTATGGCTACACCTTC. This sequence joins TRBV2 and TRBJ1-2; D gene uncertain. The CDR3 extends over 13 amino acids. Trimming pared 8 bases from V and 4 bases from J, leaving 14 bases between. Germline CDR1 reads SNHLY; CDR2 reads FYNNEI.

The rearrangement links TRBV11-2 to TRBJ1-2; D gene ambiguous. The V gene lost 5 bases and the J gene lost 4 bases, with 17 bases spanning the gap. The CDR3 loop spans 15 amino acids. The germline V gene has CDR1 SGHAT and CDR2 FQNNGV. In nucleotides, the CDR3 is TGTGCCAGCAGCCCCATTAAGACAAGGCCCTATGGCTACACCTTC. This translates into CASSPIKTRPYGYTF.

The chain joins TRBV18 to TRBJ1-2; TRBD1 matches 9 bases. The germline V gene encodes CDR1 KGHSH and CDR2 LQKENI. Trimming took 3 bases from V and 5 from J; bases not matched to a gene: 10. The CDR3 contains 16 residues. The CDR3 coding sequence is TGTGCCAGCTCACCGACCGGGACAGGGACTCTTTATGGCTACACCTTC. Encoded protein: CASSPTGTGTLYGYTF.

The chain uses TRBV4-2 and TRBJ2-7; 8 nucleotides line up with TRBD2. Germline CDR1 is LGHNA and CDR2 is YNFKEQ. The CDR3 has 16 residues. The trim removed 4 bases at V and 3 bases at J, leaving 11 bases unmatched. CDR3 DNA sequence: TGTGCCAGCAGCCCAGACTTAGCGGGGCCGATCTACGAGCAGTACTTC. Encoded protein: CASSPDLAGPIYEQYF.

The J gene is TRBJ2-2, the V gene TRBV9; D gene uncertain. In germline, CDR1 is SGDLS, CDR2 YYNGEE. The germline V and J ends were trimmed by 0 bases and 6 bases, with 6 bases remaining between them. CDR3 length: 13 residues. CDR3 nucleotides: TGTGCCAGCAGCGTAGGTGGGCCCGGGGAGCTGTTTTTT. Encoded protein: CASSVGGPGELFF.

The table lists this clone with a count of one. The rearrangement links TRBV6-5 to TRBJ1-6, with 9 bases fitting TRBD1. V was clipped by 6 bases and J by 9 bases; unmatched bases: 9. The germline V gene has CDR1 MNHEY and CDR2 SVGAGI. This CDR3 spans 15 amino acids. CDR3 sequence: CASSRRQGEGSPLHF. DNA of the CDR3: TGTGCCAGCAGCCGTCGACAGGGGGAGGGTTCACCCCTCCACTTT.

The chain joins TRBV7-9 to TRBJ2-2; D is perhaps TRBD2 (5 bases). Germline V gene data show CDR1 as SEHNR and CDR2 as FQNEAQ (reference sequence). The CDR3 runs 18 residues. V lost 5 bases to trimming and J lost 5 bases, with 24 bases between them. DNA for the CDR3: TGTGCCAGCAGCCACTTACCCGGACGGGCCGGAGGTACCGGGGAGCTGTTTTTT. This translates into CASSHLPGRAGGTGELFF.

The chain employs TRBV2 and TRBJ2-1; D remains ambiguous. The CDR3 runs 15 residues. Trimming removed 2 bases from V and 4 bases from J, with 12 bases in between. Germline V gene lookup returns CDR1 SNHLY and CDR2 FYNNEI. The CDR3 DNA reads as TGTGCCAGCAGTGAAACTTCGTACTCTTACAATGAGCAGTTCTTC. Amino acid sequence: CASSETSYSYNEQFF. Based on the CDR3 plus reference TRBV2 and TRBJ2-1, the full variable domain is EPEVTQTPSHQVTQMGQEVILRCVPISNHLYFYWYRQILGQKVEFLVSFYNNEISEKSEIFDDQFSVERPDGSNFTLKIRSTKLEDSAMYFCASSETSYSYNEQFFGPGTRLTVL.